The present T cell receptor beta chain was sequenced within a study of blood T cell repertoires in COVID-19. Across the study: The United States, Italy and Spain provided the acute and convalescent COVID-19 samples. T cells, B-cell-depleted T cells, or PBMCs provided the cDNA or gDNA that served as material.

In the original workflow: Amplification with reference gene primers provided the estimates of nucleated cell counts. The protocol was immunoSEQ multiplex PCR, while the TCRdb copy is restricted to in-frame clones and leaves out a portion. Clone size and the V and J calls come from that table; the DNA yielded D and trimming. The sample carries under 150,000 clones, approximately 81% recorded once. This TCR was recovered from a man aged 35-49 years with acute or convalescent COVID-19. Sequences were obtained from peripheral blood.

The CDR3 DNA reads TGTGCCATCAGTCCCGATTTGTCCCTAGCGGAGGCGCTCAATGAGCAGTTCTTC. Residues: CAISPDLSLAEALNEQFF. The chain uses TRBV10-3 and TRBJ2-1; 7 positions match TRBD2. The V segment lost 5 bases and the J segment 6 bases; nucleotides outside the gene matches: 19. This CDR3 is 18 amino acids long. CDR1 is ENHRY and CDR2 is SYGVKD in the germline V gene.